This entry lists 21 T cell receptor beta chains sequenced from one sample in a study of OX40 agonist ivuxolimab in advanced cancers. Sequenced by immunoSEQ multiplex PCR; TCRdb stores in-frame clones only, minus some. The profile covers 15,000 or so clones, with almost 80% appearing a single time and roughly 34% taken by the ten largest. The source was CD4+ or CD8+ T cells sorted from blood, collected in a trial of the OX40 agonist ivuxolimab. The receptors originated from an adult with an advanced solid tumor such as melanoma, head and neck, liver or kidney cancer.

This clone was observed a handful of times. This rearrangement joins TRBV28 to TRBJ1-5; possible D gene TRBD1, 6 bases. Germline loops: CDR1 MDHEN, CDR2 SYDVKM. The CDR3 runs 13 residues. V lost 6 bases, J lost 3 bases, and 9 bases lay in between. The CDR3 DNA reads as TGTGCCAGCAGCAGGGGCTACAATCAGCCCCAGCATTTT. Its protein product is CASSRGYNQPQHF.

The rearrangement uses TRBV27 and TRBJ2-1; possibly TRBD1 for D (5 bases). CDR3 size: 16 residues. Per the germline V gene, CDR1 is MNHEY and CDR2 is SMNVEV (reference sequence). V gave up 0 bases and J gave up 7 bases, with 16 bases separating them. The CDR3 nucleotides are TGTGCCAGCAGTTTATCCCTACCCACGACAGCGAATGAGCAGTTCTTC. Translating gives CASSLSLPTTANEQFF.

DNA for the CDR3: TGTGCCAGCAGTGAATCGCGGGCGCAGTACTTC. Protein sequence: CASSESRAQYF. The chain is built from TRBV25-1 and TRBJ2-7; D perhaps matches TRBD2 (5 bases). Germline values: CDR1 MGHDK, CDR2 SYGVNS. V was clipped by 1 base and J by 9 bases, with 7 bases between them. There are 11 residues in the CDR3.

The chain joins TRBV5-4 to TRBJ2-3; D not resolved. The CDR3 consists of 16 residues. Germline values: CDR1 SGHNT, CDR2 YYREEE (reference sequence). Trimming stripped 4 bases from V and 3 bases from J, with 18 bases between. CDR3 DNA: TGTGCCAGCAGCACTGAAAGCCCATGGGTGACAGATACGCAGTATTTT. Protein: CASSTESPWVTDTQYF.

V and J are TRBV2 and TRBJ1-4; 8 bases align to TRBD1. Germline lookup yields CDR1 SNHLY and CDR2 FYNNEI. The CDR3 consists of 16 residues. Losses at the gene ends were 5 bases for V and 6 bases for J; bases not matched to a gene: 11. Here the CDR3 DNA reads TGTGCCAGCAGTCAATTACAGGGGGGAGAGGATGAAAAACTGTTTTTT. Its translation: CASSQLQGGEDEKLFF.

The chain has TRBV7-3 and TRBJ2-3; 8 nucleotides agree with TRBD2. V gave up 5 bases and J gave up 4 bases; unmatched junction bases: 11. There are 16 residues in the CDR3. The germline V gene has CDR1 SGHTA and CDR2 FQGTGA. The CDR3 nucleotides are TGTGCCAGCAGCCAAAGGTCGGCGGGAGGCCCAGATACGCAGTATTTT. Translating gives CASSQRSAGGPDTQYF.

In its sample, this clone was seen once. The chain has TRBV5-6 and TRBJ2-7; maybe TRBD1 (6 bases). Trimming removed 3 bases from V and 7 bases from J, with 14 bases in between. This CDR3 comprises 13 residues. From germline, CDR1 is SGHDT and CDR2 YYEEEE. CDR3 sequence: CASSSATGHEQYF. The CDR3 DNA follows: TGTGCCAGCAGCTCGGCAACGGGACATGAGCAGTACTTC.

V and J are TRBV9 and TRBJ1-1; 9 nucleotides match TRBD1. The CDR3 is 19 amino acids. V shed 0 bases and J 0 bases; nucleotides not matched to a gene: 12. CDR1 is SGDLS and CDR2 is YYNGEE in the germline V gene. As DNA, the CDR3 is TGTGCCAGCAGCGTAGGCGCGGCCGGGACAGGGAATATGAACACTGAAGCTTTCTTT. Residues: CASSVGAAGTGNMNTEAFF.

The rearrangement links TRBV6-6 to TRBJ2-1; D is possibly TRBD1 (7 bases). The V gene's germline CDR1 is MNHNY and CDR2 SVGAGI (reference sequence). The CDR3 runs 16 residues. V was trimmed by 5 bases and J by 5 bases, leaving 19 bases between them. CDR3 in DNA: TGTGCCAGCAGTCACCGCGACAGGGAGGAAAACAATGAGCAGTTCTTC. Encoded protein: CASSHRDREENNEQFF.

V gene TRBV7-6 combines with J gene TRBJ1-1; D gene uncertain. The V and J ends lost 6 bases and 0 bases respectively, with 5 bases between them. This CDR3 is built from 12 residues. The V gene's germline CDR1 is SGHVS and CDR2 FNYEAQ. The CDR3 reads CASRNMNTEAFF. DNA for the CDR3: TGTGCCAGCAGAAACATGAACACTGAAGCTTTCTTT.

In the case of this clone: The same CDR3 is also encoded by other DNA sequences in this sample. V is TRBV7-2 and J is TRBJ2-2; the D gene is possibly TRBD2 (5 bases). The ends were cut back, 4 bases at V and 4 bases at J, with 7 bases in the middle. Germline loops: CDR1 SGHTA, CDR2 FQGNSA. This CDR3 region has 13 residues. The DNA of the CDR3 is TGTGCCAGCAGCTCGGGGAGCACCGGGGAGCTGTTTTTT. Its translation: CASSSGSTGELFF.

The chain couples TRBV27 to TRBJ2-7, with 8 bases aligning to TRBD2. Per germline, CDR1 MNHEY and CDR2 SMNVEV (reference sequence). Trimming cost V 1 base and J 2 bases; bases outside gene matches: 7. CDR3 size: 16 residues. As DNA, the CDR3 is TGTGCCAGCAGTTTATACCCGGGAGGGTCGACCTACGAGCAGTACTTC. It yields the protein CASSLYPGGSTYEQYF.

The rearrangement uses TRBV2 and TRBJ1-5; weak D call: TRBD1 (5 bases). CDR3 length: 14 residues. Between the trimmed V and J ends, which lost 1 base and 4 bases, there was a span of 8 bases. Germline V lookup: CDR1 SNHLY, CDR2 FYNNEI. CDR3 sequence: CASSEVTENQPQHF. In DNA, the CDR3 is TGTGCCAGCAGTGAAGTGACAGAGAATCAGCCCCAGCATTTT.

The chain is built from TRBV9 and TRBJ1-5; the match to TRBD1 covers 7 bases. The germline CDR1 and CDR2 sequences are SGDLS and YYNGEE. The length of the CDR3 is 14 residues. J lost 3 bases, V lost 3 bases, and 3 bases had no gene match. The CDR3, as DNA: TGTGCCAGCAGCGCGGGACAGCTCAATCAGCCCCAGCATTTT. It encodes CASSAGQLNQPQHF.

V usage is TRBV5-6 and J usage is TRBJ2-1; D uncertain. Looked up from germline, CDR1 is SGHDT and CDR2 is YYEEEE. The germline V and J ends were trimmed by 7 bases and 4 bases, with 18 bases remaining between them. The CDR3 totals 15 residues. CDR3 nucleotides: TGTGCCAGCCTGACGTCTAGGAATTGGTACAATGAGCAGTTCTTC. This gives the protein CASLTSRNWYNEQFF. The variable domain in full, with the rest retrieved from reference TRBV5-6 and TRBJ2-1, is DAGVTQSPTHLIKTRGQQVTLRCSPKSGHDTVSWYQQALGQGPQFIFQYYEEEERQRGNFPDRFSGHQFPNYSSELNVNALLLGDSALYLCASLTSRNWYNEQFFGPGTRLTVL.

The chain links TRBV7-9 to TRBJ2-7; D is uncertain. Trimming removed 4 bases at V and 4 bases at J, with 11 bases between. The CDR3 has 13 residues. The germline V gene has CDR1 SEHNR and CDR2 FQNEAQ (reference sequence). CDR3 bases: TGTGCCAGCAGCTCCTCTTCCGAGTACGAGCAGTACTTC. It translates to CASSSSSEYEQYF.

The chain couples TRBV27 to TRBJ2-7, with 8 bases lining up with TRBD1. This CDR3 region has 14 residues. CDR1 MNHEY and CDR2 SMNVEV come from the germline V gene (reference sequence). The CDR3 sequence is CAASPGQGPYEQYF. In DNA form, the CDR3 reads TGTGCAGCAAGCCCTGGACAGGGCCCCTACGAGCAGTACTTC.

This clone was picked up one time. The genes are TRBV28 and TRBJ2-3; D is ambiguous. The CDR3 sequence is 14 residues long. Germline V gene data show CDR1 as MDHEN and CDR2 as SYDVKM. Between the trimmed V and J ends, which lost 4 bases and 1 base, there was a span of 9 bases. The CDR3: CASSYRPGTDTQYF. CDR3 DNA: TGTGCCAGCAGTTACCGACCCGGCACAGATACGCAGTATTTT. Combining the CDR3 with reference TRBV28 and TRBJ2-3 gives the whole variable domain DVKVTQSSRYLVKRTGEKVFLECVQDMDHENMFWYRQDPGLGLRLIYFSYDVKMKEKGDIPEGYSVSREKKERFSLILESASTNQTSMYLCASSYRPGTDTQYFGPGTRLTVL.

This chain uses TRBV28 with TRBJ2-7; 9 bases are shared with TRBD1. This CDR3 comprises 13 residues. Germline CDR1 reads MDHEN; CDR2 reads SYDVKM. With 6 bases clipped from V and 6 bases from J, the junction kept 6 bases outside the gene matches. The CDR3 here is CASRPGTGLEQYF. CDR3 coding DNA: TGTGCCAGCAGGCCCGGGACAGGGCTCGAGCAGTACTTC.

The V gene is TRBV15, the J gene TRBJ2-6; D is perhaps TRBD1 (6 bases). V was clipped by 0 bases and J by 2 bases, with 11 bases between them. This CDR3 has 17 amino acids. Germline V gene data show CDR1 as LNHNV and CDR2 as YYDKDF (reference sequence). The CDR3 DNA follows: TGTGCCACCAGCAGAGACGCCACAGGGACTGGGGCCAACGTCCTGACTTTC. This sequence encodes CATSRDATGTGANVLTF.

The chain employs TRBV7-4 and TRBJ2-1; TRBD2 agrees at 11 bases. Germline V lookup: CDR1 SGHVT, CDR2 SQSDAQ. The CDR3 is 17 amino acids. V trimming: 5 bases; J trimming: 4 bases; junction bases outside the gene matches: 10. The CDR3 spells CASSPRTSGLIYNEQFF. Written as DNA, the CDR3 is TGTGCCAGCAGCCCACGGACTAGCGGGTTAATTTACAATGAGCAGTTCTTC.